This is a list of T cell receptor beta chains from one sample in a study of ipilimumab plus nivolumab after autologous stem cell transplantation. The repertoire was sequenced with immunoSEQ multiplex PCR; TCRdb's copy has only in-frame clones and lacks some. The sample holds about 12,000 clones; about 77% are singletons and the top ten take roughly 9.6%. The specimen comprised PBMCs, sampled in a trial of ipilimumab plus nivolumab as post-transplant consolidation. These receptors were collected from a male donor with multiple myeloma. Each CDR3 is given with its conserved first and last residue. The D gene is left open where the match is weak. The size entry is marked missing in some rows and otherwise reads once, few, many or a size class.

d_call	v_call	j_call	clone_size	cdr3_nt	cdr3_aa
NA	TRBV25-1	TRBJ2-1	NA	TGTGCCAGGAGGTGGGTCCGGAGCAGGGCAAGCTCCTACAATGAGCAGTTCTTC	CARRWVRSRASSYNEQFF
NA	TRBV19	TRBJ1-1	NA	TGTGCCAGTAGTATTGGCCAGGGCGAAGCTTTCTTT	CASSIGQGEAFF
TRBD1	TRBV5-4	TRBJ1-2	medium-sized	TGTGCCAGCAGCTTGGGCCCGGGACAGAGCTATGGCTACACCTTC	CASSLGPGQSYGYTF
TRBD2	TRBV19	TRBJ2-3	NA	TGTGCCAGTAGTACTAGCGGGGGGGAGGGTACAGATACGCAGTATTTT	CASSTSGGEGTDTQYF
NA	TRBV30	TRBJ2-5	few	TGTGCCTGGAGTGTACCTCGGAAGACCCAGTACTTC	CAWSVPRKTQYF
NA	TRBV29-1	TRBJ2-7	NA	TGCAGCGTTGTACGGGGCTACGAGCAGTACTTC	CSVVRGYEQYF
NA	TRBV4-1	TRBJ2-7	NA	TGCGCCAGCAGCCCTACGTATGGGTCGTCCTACGAGCAGTACTTC	CASSPTYGSSYEQYF
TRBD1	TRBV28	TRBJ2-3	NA	TGTGCCAGCAGTTTCCGGGACAGGGAGAGCACAGATACGCAGTATTTT	CASSFRDRESTDTQYF
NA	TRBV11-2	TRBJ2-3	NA	TGTGCCAGCAGCTTAGATCGAGATACGCAGTATTTT	CASSLDRDTQYF
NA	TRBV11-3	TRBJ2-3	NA	TGTGCCAGCAGTGAGTACCAGGACCCAGATACGCAGTATTTT	CASSEYQDPDTQYF
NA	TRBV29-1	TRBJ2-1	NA	TGCAGCGTTGCACGGGACTTTGACAATGAGCAGTTCTTC	CSVARDFDNEQFF
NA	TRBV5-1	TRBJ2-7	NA	TGCGCCAGCAGCTTGTTGTCAGGGAGGTCCTACGAGCAGTACTTC	CASSLLSGRSYEQYF
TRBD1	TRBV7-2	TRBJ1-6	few	TGTGCCAGCAGCTTAGTTCCGGGACAGAATTCACCCCTCCACTTT	CASSLVPGQNSPLHF
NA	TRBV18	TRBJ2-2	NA	TGTGCCAGCTCACCACTACAGGGAGAGCCCGGGGAGCTGTTTTTT	CASSPLQGEPGELFF
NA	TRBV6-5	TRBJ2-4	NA	TGTGCCAGCAGCCGATGGGGATACGACAAAAACATTCAGTACTTC	CASSRWGYDKNIQYF
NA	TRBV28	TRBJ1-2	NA	TGTGCCAGCAGTTTCCCCGTGGGAGGTGGCTACACCTTC	CASSFPVGGGYTF
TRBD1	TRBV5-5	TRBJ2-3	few	TGTGCCAGCAGCTTCCGGACAGGGCTGGCAGATACGCAGTATTTT	CASSFRTGLADTQYF
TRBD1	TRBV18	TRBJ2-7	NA	TGTGCCAGCTCACCAAGGCCGGGCGACAGGGCCTCCTACGAGCAGTACTTC	CASSPRPGDRASYEQYF
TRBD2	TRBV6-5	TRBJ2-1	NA	TGTGCCAGCAGTTACCCGGCGGGGGACAATGAGCAGTTCTTC	CASSYPAGDNEQFF
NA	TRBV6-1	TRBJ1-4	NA	TGTGCCAGCAGACCGGGACCCTTGGGGGAAAAACTGTTTTTT	CASRPGPLGEKLFF
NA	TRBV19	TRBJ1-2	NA	TGTGCCAGTAGTATCGGGCAGGGGATCTATGGCTACACCTTC	CASSIGQGIYGYTF
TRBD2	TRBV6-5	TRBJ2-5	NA	TGTGCCAGTGGGAGGGAGTTCGCGACCCAGTACTTC	CASGREFATQYF
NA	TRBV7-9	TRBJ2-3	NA	TGTGCCAGCAGACGGACAGACACAGATACGCAGTATTTT	CASRRTDTDTQYF
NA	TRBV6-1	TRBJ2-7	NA	TGTGCCAGCAGTGCGGCTCTGATCGAGCAGTACTTC	CASSAALIEQYF
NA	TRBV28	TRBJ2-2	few	TGTGCCAGCACAACCTCCGGGGTCACCGGGGAGCTGTTTTTT	CASTTSGVTGELFF
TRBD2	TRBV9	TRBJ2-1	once	TGTGCCAGCAGCGTAGCGAGCGGGGGATGGAATGAGCAGTTCTTC	CASSVASGGWNEQFF
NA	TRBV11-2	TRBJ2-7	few	TGTGCCAGCAGCTTAAGAGACAGGCAGTACTTC	CASSLRDRQYF
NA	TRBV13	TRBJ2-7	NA	TGTGCCAGCAGCTTAGGCCGAGGCAGGGGGACTGCTCAGTACTTC	CASSLGRGRGTAQYF
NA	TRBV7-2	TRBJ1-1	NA	TGTGCCAGCAGCCCTTCCTCGGATAGGGCGAACACTGAAGCTTTCTTT	CASSPSSDRANTEAFF
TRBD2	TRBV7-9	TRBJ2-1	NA	TGTGCCAGCAGCCCTACGACTAGCGGGGGAGAGCAGTTCTTC	CASSPTTSGGEQFF
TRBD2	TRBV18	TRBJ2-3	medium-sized	TGTGCCAGCTCCCCCGGGGGGGCAAGCACAGATACGCAGTATTTT	CASSPGGASTDTQYF